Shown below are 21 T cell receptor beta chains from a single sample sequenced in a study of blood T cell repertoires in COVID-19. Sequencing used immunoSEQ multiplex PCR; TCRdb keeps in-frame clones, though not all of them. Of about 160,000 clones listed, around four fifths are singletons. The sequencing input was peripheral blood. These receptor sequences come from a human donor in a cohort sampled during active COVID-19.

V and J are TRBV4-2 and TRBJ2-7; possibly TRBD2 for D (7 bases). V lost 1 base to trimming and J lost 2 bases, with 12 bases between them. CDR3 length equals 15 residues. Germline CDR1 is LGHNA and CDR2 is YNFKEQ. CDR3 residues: CASSQARGGPYEQYF. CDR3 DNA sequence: TGTGCCAGCAGCCAAGCCCGCGGGGGCCCCTACGAGCAGTACTTC.

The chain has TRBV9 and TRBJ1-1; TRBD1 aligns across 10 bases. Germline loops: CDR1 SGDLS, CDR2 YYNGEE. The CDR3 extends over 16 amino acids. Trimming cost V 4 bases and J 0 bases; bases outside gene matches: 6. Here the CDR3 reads CASSRTGGDMNTEAFF. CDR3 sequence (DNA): TGTGCCAGCAGCAGGACAGGGGGGGACATGAACACTGAAGCTTTCTTT. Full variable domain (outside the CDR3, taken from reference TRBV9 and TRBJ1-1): DSGVTQTPKHLITATGQRVTLRCSPRSGDLSVYWYQQSLDQGLQFLIQYYNGEERAKGNILERFSAQQFPDLHSELNLSSLELGDSALYFCASSRTGGDMNTEAFFGQGTRLTVV.

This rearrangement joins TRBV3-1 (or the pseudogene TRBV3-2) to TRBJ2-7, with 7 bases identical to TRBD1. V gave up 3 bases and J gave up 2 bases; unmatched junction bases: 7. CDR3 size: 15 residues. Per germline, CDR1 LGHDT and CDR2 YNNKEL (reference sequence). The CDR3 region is CASSHLQTGTYEQYF. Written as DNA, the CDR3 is TGTGCCAGCAGCCACCTCCAGACAGGGACCTACGAGCAGTACTTC.

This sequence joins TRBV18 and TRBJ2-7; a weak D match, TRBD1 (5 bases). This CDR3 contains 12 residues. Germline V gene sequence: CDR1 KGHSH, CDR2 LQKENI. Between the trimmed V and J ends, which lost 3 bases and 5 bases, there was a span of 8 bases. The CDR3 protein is CASSPQGHEQYF. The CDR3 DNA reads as TGTGCCAGCTCACCGCAGGGCCACGAGCAGTACTTC.

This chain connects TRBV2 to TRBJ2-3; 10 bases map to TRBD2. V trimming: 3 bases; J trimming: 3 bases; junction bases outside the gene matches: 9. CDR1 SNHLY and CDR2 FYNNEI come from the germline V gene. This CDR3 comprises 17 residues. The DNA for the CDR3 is TGTGCCAGCAGTGACCGGTTCGGACTAGCGGATACAGATACGCAGTATTTT. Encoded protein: CASSDRFGLADTDTQYF. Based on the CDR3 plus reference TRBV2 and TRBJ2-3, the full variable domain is EPEVTQTPSHQVTQMGQEVILRCVPISNHLYFYWYRQILGQKVEFLVSFYNNEISEKSEIFDDQFSVERPDGSNFTLKIRSTKLEDSAMYFCASSDRFGLADTDTQYFGPGTRLTVL.

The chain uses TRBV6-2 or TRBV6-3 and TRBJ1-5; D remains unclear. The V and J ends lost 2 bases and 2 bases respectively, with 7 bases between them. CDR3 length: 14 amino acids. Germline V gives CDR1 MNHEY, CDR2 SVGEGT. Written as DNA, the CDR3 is TGTGCCAGCAGTTACGGGCAAGGCAATCAGCCCCAGCATTTT. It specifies CASSYGQGNQPQHF.

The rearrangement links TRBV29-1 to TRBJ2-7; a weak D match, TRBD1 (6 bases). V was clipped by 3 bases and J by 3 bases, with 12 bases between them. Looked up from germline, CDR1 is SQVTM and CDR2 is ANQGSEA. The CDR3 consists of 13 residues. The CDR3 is CSVEAPDSYEQYF. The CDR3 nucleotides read TGCAGCGTTGAGGCCCCGGACAGCTACGAGCAGTACTTC.

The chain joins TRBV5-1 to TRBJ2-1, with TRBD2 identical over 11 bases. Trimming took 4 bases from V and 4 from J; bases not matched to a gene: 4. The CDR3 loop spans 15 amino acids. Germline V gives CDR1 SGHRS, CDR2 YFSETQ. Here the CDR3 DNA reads TGCGCCAGCAGCCCAGGGACTAGCGGTTACAATGAGCAGTTCTTC. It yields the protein CASSPGTSGYNEQFF.

The CDR3 is CAWSGSRGSYGYTF. CDR3 nucleotides: TGTGCCTGGAGTGGGAGCAGGGGGAGCTATGGCTACACCTTC. The gene calls are TRBV30 and TRBJ1-2; 7 positions match TRBD1. V dropped 1 base and J dropped 4; count of bases not matched to a gene: 6. The CDR3 extends over 14 amino acids. Per germline, CDR1 GTSNPN and CDR2 SVGIG (reference sequence).

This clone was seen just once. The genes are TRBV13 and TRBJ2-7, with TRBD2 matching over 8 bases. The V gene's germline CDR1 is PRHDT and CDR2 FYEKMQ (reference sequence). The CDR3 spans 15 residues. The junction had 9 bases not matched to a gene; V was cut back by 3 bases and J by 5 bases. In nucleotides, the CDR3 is TGTGCCAGCAGCTTTCGCAGCGGGAGTTTAAACGAGCAGTACTTC. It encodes CASSFRSGSLNEQYF.

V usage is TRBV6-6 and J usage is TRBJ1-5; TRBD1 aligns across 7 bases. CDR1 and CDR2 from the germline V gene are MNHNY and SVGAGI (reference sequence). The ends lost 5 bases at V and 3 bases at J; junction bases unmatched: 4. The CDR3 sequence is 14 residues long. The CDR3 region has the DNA TGTGCCAGCAGTCGTCAGGGGGACAATCAGCCCCAGCATTTT. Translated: CASSRQGDNQPQHF.

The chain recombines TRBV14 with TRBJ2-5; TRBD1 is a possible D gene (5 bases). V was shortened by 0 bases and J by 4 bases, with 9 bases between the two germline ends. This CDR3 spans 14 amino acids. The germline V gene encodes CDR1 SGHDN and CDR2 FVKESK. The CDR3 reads CASSQDAGSETQYF. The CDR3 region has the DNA TGTGCCAGCAGCCAAGATGCAGGGTCAGAGACCCAGTACTTC.

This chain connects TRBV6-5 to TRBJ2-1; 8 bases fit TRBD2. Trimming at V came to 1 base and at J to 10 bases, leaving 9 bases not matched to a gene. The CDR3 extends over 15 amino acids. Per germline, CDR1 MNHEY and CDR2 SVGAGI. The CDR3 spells CASSYFGLAAGEQFF. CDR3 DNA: TGTGCCAGCAGTTACTTCGGACTAGCTGCTGGGGAGCAGTTCTTC.

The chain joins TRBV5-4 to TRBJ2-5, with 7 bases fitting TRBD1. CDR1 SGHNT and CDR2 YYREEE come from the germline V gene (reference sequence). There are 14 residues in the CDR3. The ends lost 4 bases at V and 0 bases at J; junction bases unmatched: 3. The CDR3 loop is CASSPGTDQETQYF. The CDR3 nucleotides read TGTGCCAGCAGCCCCGGGACAGACCAAGAGACCCAGTACTTC.

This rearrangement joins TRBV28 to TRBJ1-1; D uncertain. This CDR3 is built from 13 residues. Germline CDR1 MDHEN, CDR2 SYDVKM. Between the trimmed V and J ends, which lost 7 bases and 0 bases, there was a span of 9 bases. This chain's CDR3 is CASTGPLNTEAFF. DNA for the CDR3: TGTGCCAGCACTGGGCCGTTGAACACTGAAGCTTTCTTT.

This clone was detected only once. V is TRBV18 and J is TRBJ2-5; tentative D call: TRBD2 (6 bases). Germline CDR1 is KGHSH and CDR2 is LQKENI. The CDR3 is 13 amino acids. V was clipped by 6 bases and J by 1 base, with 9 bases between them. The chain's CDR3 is CASSPGVQETQYF. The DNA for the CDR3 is TGTGCCAGCTCCCCGGGAGTCCAAGAGACCCAGTACTTC.

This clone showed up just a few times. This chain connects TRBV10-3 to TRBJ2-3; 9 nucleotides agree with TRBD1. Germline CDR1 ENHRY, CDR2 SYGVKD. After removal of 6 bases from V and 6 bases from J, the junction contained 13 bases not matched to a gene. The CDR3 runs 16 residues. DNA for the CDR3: TGTGCCATCAGCCCTGCAAACAGGGGGCAGGCCGATACGCAGTATTTT. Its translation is CAISPANRGQADTQYF.

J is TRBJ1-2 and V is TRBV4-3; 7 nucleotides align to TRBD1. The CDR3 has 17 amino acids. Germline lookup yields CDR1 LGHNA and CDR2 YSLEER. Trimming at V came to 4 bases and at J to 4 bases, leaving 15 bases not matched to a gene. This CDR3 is CASSRQGGGPHTYGYTF. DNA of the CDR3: TGCGCCAGCAGCCGCCAGGGGGGCGGGCCTCATACCTATGGCTACACCTTC.

The CDR3 region is CASSAAGTGGFTQYF. CDR3 nucleotides: TGTGCCAGCAGTGCGGCCGGGACAGGGGGGTTTACGCAGTATTTT. The chain combines TRBV28 with TRBJ2-3; TRBD1 matches at 11 bases. This CDR3 is 15 amino acids long. Trimming cost V 5 bases and J 8 bases; bases outside gene matches: 9. From germline, CDR1 is MDHEN and CDR2 SYDVKM.

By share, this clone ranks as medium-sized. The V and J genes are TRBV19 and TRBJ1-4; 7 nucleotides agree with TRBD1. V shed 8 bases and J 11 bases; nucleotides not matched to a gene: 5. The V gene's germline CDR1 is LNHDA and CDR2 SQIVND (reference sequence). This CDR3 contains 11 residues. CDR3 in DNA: TGTGCCAGTCAACAGGGGCTTAAACTGTTTTTT. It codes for CASQQGLKLFF.

The CDR3 DNA reads as TGTGCCTGGAGTCGACGGACGGTCCCCGGGGATGAAGCTTTCTTT. It specifies CAWSRRTVPGDEAFF. The J gene is TRBJ1-1, the V gene TRBV30; D is undetermined. Germline V lookup: CDR1 GTSNPN, CDR2 SVGIG (reference sequence). The CDR3 consists of 15 residues. V was cut by 2 bases and J by 7 bases, with 20 bases left in between. Complete variable domain (other parts from reference TRBV30 and TRBJ1-1): SQTIHQWPATLVQPVGSPLSLECTVEGTSNPNLYWYRQAAGRGLQLLFYSVGIGQISSEVPQNLSASRPQDRQFILSSKKLLLSDSGFYLCAWSRRTVPGDEAFFGQGTRLTVV.